One and the same sample provided the 23 T cell receptor beta chains below, sequenced in a study of vaccination effects on CD4 cells after COVID-19 (dated by TCRdb to about 2022). In the ViraFEST assay, PBMC were stimulated with viral peptide pools, and antigen-specific CD4+ T cell clonotypes were then identified by expansion using TCR sequencing. After less than 13 days of culture, CD4+ T cells were isolated with the EasySep CD4+ T cell isolation kit. None of the healthy vaccine recipients had a prior SARS-CoV-2 infection, which was confirmed by nucleocapsid antibody tests that came back negative both before and after vaccination. Library construction relied on the immunoSEQ multiplex PCR assay. TCRdb holds this immuneACCESS table with in-frame rearrangements only. Some clones are missing; in checked studies, unresolved V genes explain under half, and the rest has no known cause. This sample comprises some 28,000 clones, around 80% of them detected only once. 25% to 30% of the sample lies in the top ten.

Antigens of these TCRs are unknown. Source: CD4+ T cells from PBMCs cultured with SARS-CoV-2 spike peptides, taken before COVID-19 vaccination. The sample's cell subset or site, from its label and the paper: SARS-CoV-2 spike overlapping peptide pool stimulation. The receptor source for this set is a human donor who received a COVID-19 vaccine.

The chain recombines TRBV24-1 with TRBJ2-7; D gene ambiguous. The V gene's germline CDR1 is KGHDR and CDR2 SFDVKD. This CDR3 has 12 amino acids. V was trimmed by 4 bases and J by 9 bases, leaving 12 bases between them. CDR3 DNA sequence: TGTGCCACCAGTGACCCCGTCGGCGGGCAGTACTTC. Its translation is CATSDPVGGQYF.

The V gene is TRBV27, the J gene TRBJ1-1, with D unresolved. Germline-derived CDR1 and CDR2 are MNHEY and SMNVEV (reference sequence). This CDR3 has 14 amino acids. V shed 6 bases and J shed 5 bases, with 16 bases lying between them. CDR3 coding DNA: TGTGCCAGCAGAACCAGAGGTCGTCGGACTGAAGCTTTCTTT. This codes for CASRTRGRRTEAFF.

V and J are TRBV7-2 and TRBJ2-7; no reliable D call. Germline assignment: CDR1 SGHTA and CDR2 FQGNSA. Trimming removed 5 bases at V and 7 bases at J, with 18 bases between. The CDR3 contains 14 residues. The CDR3 region is CASSPGPTPWEQYF. The DNA of the CDR3 is TGTGCCAGCAGCCCAGGCCCGACTCCCTGGGAGCAGTACTTC.

The chain has TRBV30 and TRBJ2-7; D may match TRBD1 or TRBD2 (5 bases each). V was pared by 6 bases and J by 9 bases, with 18 bases between. CDR1 and CDR2 (germline): GTSNPN, SVGIG (reference sequence). The CDR3 spans 12 residues. CDR3 in amino acids: CACAHQGVGQYF. CDR3 DNA sequence: TGTGCCTGCGCTCACCAGGGAGTAGGGCAGTACTTC.

J is TRBJ1-1 and V is TRBV14; a possible D gene is TRBD1 (5 bases). The CDR3 sequence is 12 residues long. V was trimmed by 3 bases and J by 4 bases, leaving 6 bases between them. Germline V gene sequence: CDR1 SGHDN, CDR2 FVKESK. CDR3 nucleotides: TGTGCCAGCAGCCAGGGGGGCACTGAAGCTTTCTTT. Translated: CASSQGGTEAFF.

The chain has TRBV19 and TRBJ1-1, with a tentative D call TRBD1 (5 bases). The CDR3 covers 13 residues. CDR1 is LNHDA and CDR2 is SQIVND in the germline V gene (reference sequence). Trimming shortened V by 4 bases and J by 0 bases, and 6 bases separated the two germline ends. The CDR3 is CASSRQMNTEAFF. Here the CDR3 DNA reads TGTGCCAGTAGTAGACAGATGAACACTGAAGCTTTCTTT.

The chain carries TRBV4-3 and TRBJ2-3; 10 bases line up with TRBD2. The ends lost 1 base at V and 2 bases at J; junction bases unmatched: 3. The germline V gene encodes CDR1 LGHNA and CDR2 YSLEER. This CDR3 is built from 16 residues. Here the CDR3 reads CASSQVTSGATDTQYF. CDR3 sequence (DNA): TGCGCCAGCAGCCAAGTAACTAGCGGGGCCACAGATACGCAGTATTTT.

J is TRBJ1-1 and V is TRBV6-5, with D unresolved. Trimming pared 3 bases from V and 3 bases from J, leaving 11 bases between. Per germline, CDR1 MNHEY and CDR2 SVGAGI. CDR3 length equals 14 residues. CDR3 DNA sequence: TGTGCCAGCAGTTATTCCGCCGACTACACTGAAGCTTTCTTT. Its translation: CASSYSADYTEAFF.

The gene calls are TRBV11-2 and TRBJ1-1; unclear D gene. Trimming pared 6 bases from V and 7 bases from J, leaving 30 bases between. This CDR3 contains 18 residues. Per the germline V gene, CDR1 is SGHAT and CDR2 is FQNNGV. CDR3 residues: CASSPLALGLLRRGEAFF. The CDR3 region has the DNA TGTGCCAGCAGTCCGCTGGCTCTTGGTTTGCTCCGAAGAGGTGAAGCTTTCTTT.

J is TRBJ1-2 and V is TRBV25-1; 8 nucleotides match TRBD1. CDR3 length: 14 amino acids. The ends lost 4 bases at V and 4 bases at J; junction bases unmatched: 5. Germline CDR1 and CDR2: MGHDK and SYGVNS. The CDR3 coding sequence is TGTGCCAGCAGTGGCTGGGACAGGTTCTATGGCTACACCTTC. This gives the protein CASSGWDRFYGYTF.

This rearrangement joins TRBV14 to TRBJ2-1, with D possibly matching TRBD1 (9 bases). The V gene's germline CDR1 is SGHDN and CDR2 FVKESK. Trimming removed 4 bases at V and 8 bases at J, with 24 bases between. CDR3 length: 17 amino acids. The CDR3 protein is CASSRQGVAGLFDEQFF. CDR3 sequence (DNA): TGTGCCAGCAGCCGACAGGGGGTAGCGGGGCTCTTCGATGAGCAGTTCTTC.

This clone showed up just a few times. V gene TRBV11-2 combines with J gene TRBJ2-7, with D perhaps matching TRBD1 (6 bases). The germline V gene encodes CDR1 SGHAT and CDR2 FQNNGV. V lost 5 bases and J lost 4, with 15 bases in between. The CDR3 consists of 14 residues. The DNA of the CDR3 is TGTGCCAGCAGCGCCCGAGGACAGAAATACGAGCAGTACTTC. Translated: CASSARGQKYEQYF.

The rearrangement links TRBV4-1 to TRBJ2-1; 7 bases are shared with TRBD2. Germline trimming cut 2 bases from V and 6 bases from J; bases unmatched to any gene: 13. Germline CDR1 and CDR2: MGHRA and YSYEKL. The CDR3 is 17 residues long. CDR3 in DNA: TGCGCCAGCAGCCAAATTGATATGGGACTACCTACCAATGAGCAGTTCTTC. Protein: CASSQIDMGLPTNEQFF.

The chain recombines TRBV12-3 or TRBV12-4 with TRBJ1-2; D is ambiguous. V was pared by 1 base and J by 7 bases, with 10 bases between. The CDR3 is 13 amino acids. The CDR3 sequence is CASSLGSGSGYTF. The CDR3 coding sequence is TGTGCCAGCAGTTTAGGTTCCGGAAGTGGCTACACCTTC.

V usage is TRBV27 and J usage is TRBJ2-7; D might be TRBD1 or TRBD2, each matching 6 bases. Germline values: CDR1 MNHEY, CDR2 SMNVEV (reference sequence). V lost 8 bases to trimming and J lost 0 bases, with 8 bases between them. The CDR3 has 12 residues. The CDR3 here is CASRGHSYEQYF. Here the CDR3 DNA reads TGTGCCAGCCGGGGGCACTCCTACGAGCAGTACTTC.

This sequence joins TRBV28 and TRBJ1-1; 11 nucleotides agree with TRBD1. This CDR3 has 14 residues. Trimming took 5 bases from V and 7 from J; bases not matched to a gene: 6. Germline assignment: CDR1 MDHEN and CDR2 SYDVKM. CDR3 loop: CASSPPGQGGEAFF. CDR3 coding DNA: TGTGCCAGCAGTCCACCGGGACAGGGGGGTGAAGCTTTCTTT.

The V call is TRBV12-5, the J call TRBJ2-5; D might be TRBD1 (6 bases). The length of the CDR3 is 17 residues. Germline V lookup: CDR1 LGHNT, CDR2 FRNRAP. V was trimmed by 0 bases and J by 2 bases, leaving 16 bases between them. CDR3 nucleotide sequence: TGTGCTAGTGGTTTGGTAAGGGGACAACTTGGGCAAGAGACCCAGTACTTC. It codes for CASGLVRGQLGQETQYF.

V gene TRBV25-1 combines with J gene TRBJ2-1; 7 positions agree with TRBD1. J was trimmed by 2 bases and V by 3 bases; bases with no gene match: 4. The CDR3 spans 15 residues. From germline, CDR1 is MGHDK and CDR2 SYGVNS. The CDR3 coding sequence is TGTGCCAGCAGTGAGTCCGGGACAGCCTACAATGAGCAGTTCTTC. It translates to CASSESGTAYNEQFF.

The rearrangement links TRBV2 to TRBJ2-7; D is possibly TRBD2 (6 bases). Trimming cost V 8 bases and J 6 bases, with 11 bases left between them. The CDR3 runs to 11 residues. Germline CDR1 reads SNHLY; CDR2 reads FYNNEI. This chain's CDR3 is CASQLAIEQYF. DNA of the CDR3: TGTGCCAGCCAACTAGCTATCGAGCAGTACTTC.

CDR3 in amino acids: CASSTNDRGNNEQFF. The CDR3 coding sequence is TGTGCCAGTAGTACTAACGACAGGGGAAACAATGAGCAGTTCTTC. The chain joins TRBV19 to TRBJ2-1; 8 bases map to TRBD1. This CDR3 comprises 15 residues. The V gene's germline CDR1 is LNHDA and CDR2 SQIVND (reference sequence). V lost 4 bases, J lost 5 bases, and 7 bases stayed unmatched. Based on the CDR3 plus reference TRBV19 and TRBJ2-1, the full variable domain is DGGITQSPKYLFRKEGQNVTLSCEQNLNHDAMYWYRQDPGQGLRLIYYSQIVNDFQKGDIAEGYSVSREKKESFPLTVTSAQKNPTAFYLCASSTNDRGNNEQFFGPGTRLTVL.

A few counts support this clone. J is TRBJ2-1 and V is TRBV2; D gene ambiguous. Germline V gene lookup returns CDR1 SNHLY and CDR2 FYNNEI. The CDR3 is 13 amino acids. With 8 bases removed from V and 0 bases from J, the gap between germline ends came to 8 bases. Here the CDR3 DNA reads TGTGCCAGCTTTGGGATCTCCTACAATGAGCAGTTCTTC. This translates into CASFGISYNEQFF.

The rearrangement joins TRBV29-1 to TRBJ2-3, with 8 bases identical to TRBD1. V gave up 4 bases and J gave up 4 bases; unmatched junction bases: 1. The CDR3 has 12 residues. The germline V gene encodes CDR1 SQVTM and CDR2 ANQGSEA. In DNA, the CDR3 is TGCAGCGTTGGGGACAGGCCAGATACGCAGTATTTT. It specifies CSVGDRPDTQYF.

The chain links TRBV2 to TRBJ1-2; 7 bases match TRBD1. After removal of 3 bases from V and 6 bases from J, the junction contained 7 bases not matched to a gene. The V gene's germline CDR1 is SNHLY and CDR2 FYNNEI. This CDR3 is 14 amino acids long. The CDR3 coding sequence is TGTGCCAGCAGTGAGGGGAACAGGGGTCATGGCTACACCTTC. The encoded protein is CASSEGNRGHGYTF.